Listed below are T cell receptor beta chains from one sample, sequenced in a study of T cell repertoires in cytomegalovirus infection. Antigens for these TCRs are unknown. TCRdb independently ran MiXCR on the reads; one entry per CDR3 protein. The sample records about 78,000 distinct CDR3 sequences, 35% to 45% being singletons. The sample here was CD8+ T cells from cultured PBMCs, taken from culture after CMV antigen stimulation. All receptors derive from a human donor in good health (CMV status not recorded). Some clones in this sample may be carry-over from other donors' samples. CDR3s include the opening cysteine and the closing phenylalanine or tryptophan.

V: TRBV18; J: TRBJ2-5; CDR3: CASSTLQETQYF
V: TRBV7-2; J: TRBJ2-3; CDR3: CASSSPLNTDTQYF
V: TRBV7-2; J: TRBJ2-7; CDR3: CASSFIEEYEQYF
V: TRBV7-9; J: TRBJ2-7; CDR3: CASSLATGPGGKQYF
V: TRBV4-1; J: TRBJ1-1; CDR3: CASSQASLTAEAFF
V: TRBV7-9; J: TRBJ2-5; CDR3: CASASLMGGQTQYF
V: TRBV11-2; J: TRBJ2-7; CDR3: CASSPGGFSPYEQYF
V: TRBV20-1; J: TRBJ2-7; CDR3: CSAAIAGGLATSYEQYF
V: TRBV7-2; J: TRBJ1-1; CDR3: CASSPPLDTEAFF
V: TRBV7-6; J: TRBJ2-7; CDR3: CASSQTRDGTWQYF
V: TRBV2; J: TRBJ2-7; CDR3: CASSQGPYEQYF
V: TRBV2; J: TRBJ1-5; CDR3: CASSEGSFHSNQPQHF
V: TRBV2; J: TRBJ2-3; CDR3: CASKGARAYLGTDTQYF
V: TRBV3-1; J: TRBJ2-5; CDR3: CASSRSQGQETQYF
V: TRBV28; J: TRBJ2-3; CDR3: CASSLPRTGSTDTQYF
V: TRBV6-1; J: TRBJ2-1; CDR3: CASSEGTGTYNEQFF
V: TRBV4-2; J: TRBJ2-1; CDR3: CASSRPNSGTFDEQFF
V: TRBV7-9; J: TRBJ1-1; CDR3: CASSLPRPEAFF
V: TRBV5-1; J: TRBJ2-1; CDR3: CASSLVPSGSYNEQFF
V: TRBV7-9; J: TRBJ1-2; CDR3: CASSPRTDYGYTF
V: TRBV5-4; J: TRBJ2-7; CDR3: CASSSGQVIYEQYF
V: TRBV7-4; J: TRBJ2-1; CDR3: CASSSRGASSYNEQFF
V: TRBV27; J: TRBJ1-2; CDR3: CASSLSSNYGYTF
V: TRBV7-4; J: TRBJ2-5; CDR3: CASSRGLVGQYF
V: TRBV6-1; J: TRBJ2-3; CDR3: CASKNRDSATDTQYF
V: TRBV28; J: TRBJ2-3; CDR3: CASNRGPKDTQYF
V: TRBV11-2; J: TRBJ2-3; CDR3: CASSLVFFTDTQYF
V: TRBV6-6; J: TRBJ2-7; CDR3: CASSTGANSYEQYF
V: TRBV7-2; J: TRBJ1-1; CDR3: CASSVDRGRIMDTEAFF
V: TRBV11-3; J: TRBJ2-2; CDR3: CASSLDRVSGGTGELFF
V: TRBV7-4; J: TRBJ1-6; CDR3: CASSYPGQGIRSHYNSPLHF
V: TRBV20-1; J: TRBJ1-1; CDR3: CSASYFLGPYTHKGDRGFF
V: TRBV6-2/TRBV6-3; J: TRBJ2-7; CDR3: CASSQAGGGNEQYF
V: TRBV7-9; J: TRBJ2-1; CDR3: CASSFLGEQFF
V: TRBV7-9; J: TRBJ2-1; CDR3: CASSPLRGVADTYNEQFF
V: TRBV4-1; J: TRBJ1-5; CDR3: CASSQEMTLSNQPQHF
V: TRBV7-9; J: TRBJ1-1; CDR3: CASRPPGPGEAFF
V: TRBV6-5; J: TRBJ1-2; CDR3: CASSYSSSLGLGYTF
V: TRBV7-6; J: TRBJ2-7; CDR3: CASSLARGVGYEQYF
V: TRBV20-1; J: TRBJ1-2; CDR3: CSAHDRGYGYTF
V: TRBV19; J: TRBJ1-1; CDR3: CASSSYEGQYTEAFF
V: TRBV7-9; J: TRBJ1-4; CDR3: CATSQAGGEEKLFF
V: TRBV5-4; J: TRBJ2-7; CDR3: CASSLDGGSSYEQYF
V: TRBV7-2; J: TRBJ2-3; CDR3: CASSGLAGYVTDTQYF
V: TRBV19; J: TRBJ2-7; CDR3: CASSRTGTDYEQYF
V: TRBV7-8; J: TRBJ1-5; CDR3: CASSFGQGSQPQHF
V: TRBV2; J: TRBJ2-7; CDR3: CASSGVEQYF
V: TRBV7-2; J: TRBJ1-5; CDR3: CASSLDSPWGLHQPQHF
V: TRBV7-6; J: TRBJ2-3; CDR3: CASSLLMATDTQYF
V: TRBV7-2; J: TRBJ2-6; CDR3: CASSLESSGANVLTF
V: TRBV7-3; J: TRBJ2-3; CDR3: CASSLTYTDTQYF
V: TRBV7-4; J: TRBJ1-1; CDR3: CASSFLLDSNTEAFF